Following are 27 T cell receptor beta chains from one sample sequenced in a study of blood T cell repertoires in COVID-19. Only in-frame clones appear in the TCRdb table, and some are missing; sequencing was by immunoSEQ multiplex PCR. The sample lists more than 35,000 clones; about 88% were seen once. Material: peripheral blood. The receptors come from a human donor in a cohort sampled during active COVID-19.

The V gene is TRBV6-5, the J gene TRBJ2-3; D is unresolved. Germline V gene sequence: CDR1 MNHEY, CDR2 SVGAGI. V was pared by 4 bases and J by 6 bases, with 8 bases between. The CDR3 spans 12 residues. This CDR3 is CASSSYLDTQYF. The CDR3 coding sequence is TGTGCCAGCAGTTCGTATCTGGATACGCAGTATTTT.

V and J are TRBV19 and TRBJ1-1; D is unresolved. The V end lost 3 bases, the J end lost 1 base, and 9 bases lay between the germline ends. The CDR3 spans 14 residues. Germline lookup yields CDR1 LNHDA and CDR2 SQIVND (reference sequence). CDR3 residues: CASSMPYGNTEAFF. DNA of the CDR3: TGTGCCAGTAGTATGCCTTACGGGAACACTGAAGCTTTCTTT. The complete variable domain, with remaining parts taken from reference TRBV19 and TRBJ1-1, reads DGGITQSPKYLFRKEGQNVTLSCEQNLNHDAMYWYRQDPGQGLRLIYYSQIVNDFQKGDIAEGYSVSREKKESFPLTVTSAQKNPTAFYLCASSMPYGNTEAFFGQGTRLTVV.

The J gene is TRBJ2-5, the V gene TRBV13; a weak D match, TRBD1 (6 bases). V shed 0 bases and J shed 3 bases, with 8 bases lying between them. This CDR3 has 14 residues. Germline V gene sequence: CDR1 PRHDT, CDR2 FYEKMQ (reference sequence). The DNA for the CDR3 is TGTGCCAGCAGCTTAGGCGGACAGAAAGAGACCCAGTACTTC. Translating it yields CASSLGGQKETQYF.

The V gene is TRBV2, the J gene TRBJ2-1; 10 nucleotides line up with TRBD1. Losses at the gene ends were 7 bases for V and 5 bases for J; bases not matched to a gene: 8. Per the germline V gene, CDR1 is SNHLY and CDR2 is FYNNEI. The CDR3 sequence is 15 residues long. The CDR3 DNA reads TGTGCCAGCACCACGACCGGGACAGGGGACAATGAGCAGTTCTTC. It yields the protein CASTTTGTGDNEQFF.

The gene calls are TRBV19 and TRBJ2-2; TRBD2 agrees at 9 bases. The length of the CDR3 is 19 residues. Germline V lookup: CDR1 LNHDA, CDR2 SQIVND (reference sequence). Trimming removed 3 bases from V and 3 bases from J; junction bases left unmatched: 14. CDR3 protein: CASSMKRGGGAGDTGELFF. In DNA, the CDR3 is TGTGCCAGTAGTATGAAGCGTGGCGGGGGGGCCGGGGACACCGGGGAGCTGTTTTTT.

In the case of this clone: This sample also contains other DNA sequences that code for the same CDR3. This chain joins TRBV9 and TRBJ2-1; 7 nucleotides align to TRBD1. V lost 0 bases to trimming and J lost 4 bases; unmatched junction nucleotides: 4. The CDR3 has 15 residues. Germline values: CDR1 SGDLS, CDR2 YYNGEE. The CDR3 DNA sequence: TGTGCCAGCAGCGTAGGAGCAGGGGGTTACAATGAGCAGTTCTTC. Protein sequence: CASSVGAGGYNEQFF.

J is TRBJ2-7 and V is TRBV2, with 11 bases aligning to TRBD2. Germline-derived CDR1 and CDR2 are SNHLY and FYNNEI. Trimming cost V 2 bases and J 0 bases; bases outside gene matches: 3. CDR3 length: 16 amino acids. The CDR3 sequence is CASSELAGGSSYEQYF. CDR3 in DNA: TGTGCCAGCAGTGAATTAGCGGGGGGGAGCTCCTACGAGCAGTACTTC.

The V gene is TRBV6-1, the J gene TRBJ1-2; D is possibly TRBD1 (5 bases). The germline gives CDR1 MNHNS, CDR2 SASEGT. V gave up 2 bases and J gave up 8 bases, with 9 bases separating them. CDR3 length equals 12 residues. This chain's CDR3 is CASSESGYGYTF. CDR3 coding DNA: TGTGCCAGCAGTGAATCAGGGTACGGCTACACCTTC.

Worth noting for this clone: In the same sample, other DNA sequences code for this CDR3. CDR3 sequence: CASSGGGATDTQYF. The DNA for the CDR3 is TGCGCCAGCAGCGGCGGGGGGGCGACAGATACGCAGTATTTT. The V and J genes are TRBV5-1 and TRBJ2-3, with 9 bases lining up with TRBD2. The CDR3 is 14 amino acids. CDR1 SGHRS and CDR2 YFSETQ come from the germline V gene. The V segment lost 4 bases and the J segment 3 bases; nucleotides outside the gene matches: 3.

A single count supports this clone. The chain uses TRBV5-4 and TRBJ2-1; TRBD2 matches 9 bases. The CDR3 sequence is 15 residues long. V lost 4 bases and J lost 9; bases outside the gene matches: 11. Germline assignment: CDR1 SGHNT and CDR2 YYREEE (reference sequence). The CDR3 nucleotides read TGTGCCAGCAGCCCCCTTTGGCGGGGGGGTCGTGAGCAGTTCTTC. This sequence encodes CASSPLWRGGREQFF.

The V and J genes are TRBV5-8 and TRBJ2-3; D not certain. Germline V gene sequence: CDR1 SGHTS, CDR2 YDEGEE. This CDR3 has 14 residues. The V gene lost 0 bases and the J gene lost 0 bases, with 5 bases spanning the gap. The CDR3 coding sequence is TGTGCCAGCAGCTTGGTGGCTAGCACAGATACGCAGTATTTT. It translates to CASSLVASTDTQYF.

This chain joins TRBV9 and TRBJ1-2; 7 bases line up with TRBD1. The V gene's germline CDR1 is SGDLS and CDR2 YYNGEE. With V trimmed by 0 bases and J by 8 bases, 13 bases remained unmatched. The CDR3 is 16 residues long. The CDR3: CASSVAESHRGGGYTF. CDR3 DNA sequence: TGTGCCAGCAGCGTAGCCGAAAGTCACAGGGGCGGCGGCTACACCTTC.

This chain uses TRBV28 with TRBJ2-7; TRBD1 might be the D (5 bases). From germline, CDR1 is MDHEN and CDR2 SYDVKM. The CDR3 extends over 14 amino acids. Trimming cost V 3 bases and J 0 bases, with 9 bases left between them. DNA of the CDR3: TGTGCCAGCAGTTTTATGGACAACTCCTACGAGCAGTACTTC. Translation: CASSFMDNSYEQYF.

This chain connects TRBV4-2 to TRBJ2-3; 13 bases match TRBD2. In germline, CDR1 is LGHNA, CDR2 YNFKEQ. With 3 bases clipped from V and 4 bases from J, the junction kept 7 bases outside the gene matches. This CDR3 has 17 amino acids. The CDR3 DNA follows: TGTGCCAGCAGCCAGCAGACTAGCGGGGGGAGGGCAGATACGCAGTATTTT. Its translation: CASSQQTSGGRADTQYF.

The chain recombines TRBV19 with TRBJ2-5, with D possibly being TRBD1 (6 bases). V lost 10 bases to trimming and J lost 3 bases, with 15 bases between them. The CDR3 is 13 amino acids. Germline values: CDR1 LNHDA, CDR2 SQIVND (reference sequence). The CDR3 reads CATEDRWEETQYF. The CDR3 coding sequence is TGTGCCACGGAAGACAGGTGGGAAGAGACCCAGTACTTC.

The chain uses TRBV18 and TRBJ1-1, with 7 bases lining up with TRBD1. CDR1 and CDR2 from the germline V gene are KGHSH and LQKENI. The CDR3 spans 15 residues. V shed 4 bases and J 1 base; nucleotides not matched to a gene: 6. The DNA of the CDR3 is TGTGCCAGCTCACTAGACGACAGGGCGAACACTGAAGCTTTCTTT. This gives the protein CASSLDDRANTEAFF.

The chain carries TRBV30 and TRBJ1-1; TRBD1 agrees at 9 bases. The CDR3 loop spans 12 amino acids. The V gene's germline CDR1 is GTSNPN and CDR2 SVGIG (reference sequence). J lost 3 bases, V lost 5 bases, and 1 base had no gene match. The CDR3 is CAWGTGYTEAFF. CDR3 DNA: TGTGCCTGGGGGACAGGGTACACTGAAGCTTTCTTT.

The gene calls are TRBV5-1 and TRBJ2-2; 10 bases map to TRBD1. With V trimmed by 6 bases and J by 1 base, 6 bases remained unmatched. The CDR3 is 16 residues long. Germline-derived CDR1 and CDR2 are SGHRS and YFSETQ. CDR3 bases: TGCGCCAGCACACCCCGGACAGGGGGGAACACCGGGGAGCTGTTTTTT. Translated: CASTPRTGGNTGELFF.

This clone was picked up one time. The sample holds other DNA sequences that translate to the same CDR3. This chain connects TRBV14 to TRBJ1-6; D is uncertain. The germline V gene encodes CDR1 SGHDN and CDR2 FVKESK. The V and J ends lost 1 base and 6 bases respectively, with 4 bases between them. This CDR3 has 13 amino acids. CDR3 in amino acids: CASSQGLNSPLHF. The CDR3 DNA is TGTGCCAGCAGCCAAGGACTTAATTCACCCCTCCACTTT.

V gene TRBV4-2 combines with J gene TRBJ2-5; 8 bases line up with TRBD2. The CDR3 consists of 17 residues. The junction had 7 bases not matched to a gene; V was cut back by 0 bases and J by 1 base. The germline CDR1 and CDR2 sequences are LGHNA and YNFKEQ. The CDR3 nucleotides read TGTGCCAGCAGCCAAGATGTAGCGGGGCGCTTCCAAGAGACCCAGTACTTC. Translating gives CASSQDVAGRFQETQYF.

The chain joins TRBV27 to TRBJ1-3; D remains unclear. Per the germline V gene, CDR1 is MNHEY and CDR2 is SMNVEV (reference sequence). The CDR3 runs 15 residues. Trimming removed 4 bases at V and 0 bases at J, with 10 bases between. The CDR3 loop reads CASSSDGSSGNTIYF. The CDR3 nucleotides read TGTGCCAGCAGTTCCGACGGGAGCTCTGGAAACACCATATATTTT.

This chain links TRBV30 with TRBJ2-3; 7 bases are shared with TRBD2. CDR1 and CDR2 from the germline V gene are GTSNPN and SVGIG (reference sequence). V shed 0 bases and J 4 bases; nucleotides not matched to a gene: 7. The CDR3 has 15 amino acids. CDR3 loop: CAWSVGGGAADTQYF. The DNA of the CDR3 is TGTGCCTGGAGTGTCGGCGGGGGTGCGGCAGATACGCAGTATTTT.

The V call is TRBV24-1, the J call TRBJ2-5, with D perhaps TRBD1 (6 bases). The CDR3 spans 15 residues. Germline values: CDR1 KGHDR, CDR2 SFDVKD. Trimming took 4 bases from V and 4 from J, leaving 15 bases between them. CDR3 sequence (DNA): TGTGCCACCAGTGACCGCCCACAGGGACGAGAGACCCAGTACTTC. This codes for CATSDRPQGRETQYF.

The V gene is TRBV5-1, the J gene TRBJ2-1, with 7 bases identical to TRBD2. The CDR3 runs to 16 residues. Trimming cost V 4 bases and J 0 bases; bases outside gene matches: 7. Germline lookup yields CDR1 SGHRS and CDR2 YFSETQ. This chain's CDR3 is CASSPGVAGSYNEQFF. The CDR3 DNA reads as TGCGCCAGCAGCCCTGGGGTAGCGGGCTCCTACAATGAGCAGTTCTTC.

This clone was picked up a small number of times. The V gene is TRBV7-6, the J gene TRBJ1-4; D is perhaps TRBD1 (6 bases). This CDR3 has 16 residues. Germline loops: CDR1 SGHVS, CDR2 FNYEAQ. V lost 1 base to trimming and J lost 7 bases, with 16 bases between them. The CDR3 loop reads CASSLGHGGLVEKLFF. DNA of the CDR3: TGTGCCAGCAGCTTAGGACACGGGGGGCTGGTTGAAAAACTGTTTTTT.

The chain has TRBV4-1 and TRBJ2-3; a possible D gene is TRBD2 (5 bases). The CDR3 sequence is 14 residues long. Per germline, CDR1 MGHRA and CDR2 YSYEKL. V lost 0 bases to trimming and J lost 9 bases, with 13 bases between them. Written as DNA, the CDR3 is TGCGCCAGCAGCCAAGATCGGGTAGGAGGCACGCAGTATTTT. It specifies CASSQDRVGGTQYF.

The chain carries TRBV2 and TRBJ2-1; 7 bases agree with TRBD1. J lost 6 bases, V lost 6 bases, and 11 bases had no gene match. The CDR3 sequence is 15 residues long. In germline, CDR1 is SNHLY, CDR2 FYNNEI. CDR3 amino acids: CASSLGTAVINEQFF. The CDR3 DNA is TGTGCCAGCAGCCTGGGGACAGCAGTTATCAATGAGCAGTTCTTC.